Below, 23 T cell receptor beta chains from the same sample are listed, as sequenced in a study of shared clonotypes between healthy human individuals. Profiling relied on immunoSEQ multiplex PCR, and the TCRdb table lists in-frame clones only, not all of them. The data show some 510,000 clones, with 79% seen just once and approximately 12% held by the top ten. Sequencing used PBMCs. The receptors shown here come from a woman aged 40 to 55 in good health. Some clones in this sample may be carry-over from other donors' samples.

CDR3 sequence: CATRGAGKNTGELFF. Here the CDR3 DNA reads TGTGCCACCAGGGGCGCGGGAAAGAACACCGGGGAGCTGTTTTTT. J is TRBJ2-2 and V is TRBV15; tentative D call: TRBD2 (6 bases). Germline V gene sequence: CDR1 LNHNV, CDR2 YYDKDF (reference sequence). This CDR3 has 15 residues. The V end was cut by 6 bases, the J end by 1 base, with 12 bases between.

The chain is built from TRBV10-3 and TRBJ1-3; D not resolved. This CDR3 spans 14 amino acids. CDR1 ENHRY and CDR2 SYGVKD come from the germline V gene. The ends were cut back, 3 bases at V and 2 bases at J, with 8 bases in the middle. The DNA of the CDR3 is TGTGCCATCAGTGAAAGTCGGGCTGGAAACACCATATATTTT. This translates into CAISESRAGNTIYF.

The gene calls are TRBV2 and TRBJ1-2; 9 bases align to TRBD1. J lost 7 bases, V lost 7 bases, and 7 bases had no gene match. The CDR3 has 13 residues. Germline V gene data show CDR1 as SNHLY and CDR2 as FYNNEI. In DNA form, the CDR3 reads TGTGCCAGCAACCAACAGGGGGCGAGTGGCTACACCTTC. The encoded protein is CASNQQGASGYTF.

This rearrangement joins TRBV7-9 to TRBJ2-7; D is uncertain. The germline V gene has CDR1 SEHNR and CDR2 FQNEAQ (reference sequence). The CDR3 is 13 amino acids. The V and J ends lost 3 bases and 3 bases respectively, with 9 bases between them. CDR3 DNA: TGTGCCAGCAGCTTGAACTCGGGCTACGAGCAGTACTTC. It specifies CASSLNSGYEQYF.

The rearrangement uses TRBV11-2 and TRBJ1-2; 10 positions match TRBD1. The CDR3 runs to 14 residues. The V and J ends lost 1 base and 7 bases, in that order; junction bases with no gene match: 3. Germline V lookup: CDR1 SGHAT, CDR2 FQNNGV. CDR3 sequence (DNA): TGTGCCAGCAGCTTAGGACAGGGGGCTAGTGGCTACACCTTC. It translates to CASSLGQGASGYTF.

V usage is TRBV5-4 and J usage is TRBJ2-2, with 11 bases fitting TRBD2. CDR1 is SGHNT, CDR2 YYREEE, per germline (reference sequence). Losses at the gene ends were 4 bases for V and 6 bases for J; bases not matched to a gene: 5. The CDR3 length is 15 residues. The CDR3 sequence is CASSLAGGSAGELFF. In DNA, the CDR3 is TGTGCCAGCAGCCTAGCGGGAGGCTCGGCCGGGGAGCTGTTTTTT.

The rearrangement uses TRBV18 and TRBJ1-2; tentatively, D is TRBD1 (5 bases). V lost 0 bases and J 4 bases, leaving 12 bases between the germline ends. Germline CDR1 is KGHSH and CDR2 is LQKENI. The CDR3 sequence is 15 residues long. CDR3 nucleotides: TGTGCCAGCTCACCACCTTCCTGGGGCGGCTATGGCTACACCTTC. Encoded protein: CASSPPSWGGYGYTF.

The chain recombines TRBV5-1 with TRBJ2-5; 9 bases line up with TRBD1. Germline V gene sequence: CDR1 SGHRS, CDR2 YFSETQ. There are 13 residues in the CDR3. The V segment lost 7 bases and the J segment 11 bases; nucleotides outside the gene matches: 12. CDR3 in amino acids: CASGKGTGFEQYF. The CDR3 DNA reads as TGCGCCAGCGGGAAAGGGACAGGGTTTGAGCAGTACTTC.

The rearrangement links TRBV7-9 to TRBJ2-7, with 8 bases lining up with TRBD1. V lost 6 bases to trimming and J lost 2 bases; unmatched junction nucleotides: 9. The CDR3 sequence is 15 residues long. CDR1 is SEHNR, CDR2 FQNEAQ, per germline (reference sequence). This chain's CDR3 is CASSNLGTGTYEQYF. CDR3 nucleotide sequence: TGTGCCAGCAGTAATCTCGGGACAGGTACCTACGAGCAGTACTTC.

The rearrangement uses TRBV4-1 and TRBJ2-1; D ambiguous. This CDR3 contains 15 residues. V shed 1 base and J shed 6 bases, with 13 bases lying between them. Germline CDR1 MGHRA, CDR2 YSYEKL. The CDR3 protein is CASSQVVVVGNEQFF. The CDR3 DNA sequence: TGCGCCAGCAGCCAAGTGGTTGTGGTCGGCAATGAGCAGTTCTTC.

This clone occurred a few times. J is TRBJ1-1 and V is TRBV2; the match to TRBD1 covers 7 bases. Germline assignment: CDR1 SNHLY and CDR2 FYNNEI. The CDR3 extends over 12 amino acids. Unmatched junction bases numbered 2, after V lost 5 bases and J lost 5 bases. In DNA, the CDR3 is TGTGCCAGCAGTCGACAGGGAACTGAAGCTTTCTTT. It codes for CASSRQGTEAFF.

This chain uses TRBV19 with TRBJ2-3, with D perhaps matching TRBD1 (5 bases). The CDR3 spans 15 residues. V lost 5 bases and J 3 bases, leaving 15 bases between the germline ends. The germline CDR1 and CDR2 sequences are LNHDA and SQIVND (reference sequence). The CDR3 loop reads CASSLYRHGTDTQYF. CDR3 nucleotide sequence: TGTGCCAGTAGTCTCTACAGGCACGGTACAGATACGCAGTATTTT.

The V gene is TRBV27, the J gene TRBJ2-7, with D possibly matching TRBD2 (6 bases). CDR3 length: 14 residues. Germline-derived CDR1 and CDR2 are MNHEY and SMNVEV (reference sequence). V lost 2 bases to trimming and J lost 4 bases, with 12 bases between them. CDR3: CASSLGGRGYEQYF. Written as DNA, the CDR3 is TGTGCCAGCAGTTTAGGAGGGCGAGGGTACGAGCAGTACTTC.

This clone was recorded at least ten times. This sequence joins TRBV25-1 and TRBJ1-1, with D perhaps TRBD1 (5 bases). The CDR3 sequence is 15 residues long. Germline lookup yields CDR1 MGHDK and CDR2 SYGVNS. Trimming took off 4 bases at V and 1 base at J, with 13 bases between the two ends. The CDR3 sequence is CASSGPGRTNTEAFF. The CDR3 nucleotides read TGTGCCAGCAGTGGTCCGGGACGGACGAACACTGAAGCTTTCTTT.

The chain carries TRBV11-2 and TRBJ2-7; D is unclear. Germline CDR1 reads SGHAT; CDR2 reads FQNNGV. The germline V and J ends were trimmed by 5 bases and 0 bases, with 17 bases remaining between them. The CDR3 runs to 16 residues. Written as DNA, the CDR3 is TGTGCCAGCAGCCAACCGGATTTAATTAGCTCCTACGAGCAGTACTTC. It yields the protein CASSQPDLISSYEQYF.

The chain employs TRBV9 and TRBJ1-3; D gene ambiguous. Germline CDR1 reads SGDLS; CDR2 reads YYNGEE. The V end lost 0 bases, the J end lost 0 bases, and 7 bases lay between the germline ends. CDR3 length equals 15 residues. The CDR3 nucleotides are TGTGCCAGCAGCGTAGGAACAGTCTCTGGAAACACCATATATTTT. Encoded protein: CASSVGTVSGNTIYF.

The CDR3 loop is CASSVGQDGGGYTF. The CDR3, as DNA: TGTGCCAGCAGTGTGGGGCAGGATGGAGGCGGCTACACCTTC. This chain links TRBV2 with TRBJ1-2; maybe TRBD1 (5 bases). This CDR3 contains 14 residues. Germline CDR1 reads SNHLY; CDR2 reads FYNNEI. Trimming took off 4 bases at V and 8 bases at J, with 17 bases between the two ends.

J is TRBJ2-1 and V is TRBV19; TRBD2 matches at 10 bases. Losses at the gene ends were 2 bases for V and 9 bases for J; bases not matched to a gene: 4. Germline-derived CDR1 and CDR2 are LNHDA and SQIVND (reference sequence). This CDR3 has 14 amino acids. The CDR3 region is CASSILAGVGEQFF. The DNA for the CDR3 is TGTGCCAGTAGTATACTAGCGGGAGTTGGTGAGCAGTTCTTC.

Note on this clone: Other nucleotide sequences in the sample specify the same CDR3. The chain is built from TRBV7-2 and TRBJ2-5, with unresolved D. Trimming took 3 bases from V and 5 from J, leaving 4 bases between them. This CDR3 is 11 amino acids long. Looked up from germline, CDR1 is SGHTA and CDR2 is FQGNSA. CDR3 residues: CASSFGETQYF. Written as DNA, the CDR3 is TGTGCCAGCAGCTTCGGGGAGACCCAGTACTTC.

The genes are TRBV6-4 and TRBJ2-3, with 14 positions matching TRBD2. The CDR3 covers 19 residues. CDR1 and CDR2 from the germline V gene are MRHNA and SNTAGT. The V and J ends lost 9 bases and 2 bases, in that order; junction bases with no gene match: 16. The CDR3 region is CASSPGLAGVTAVTDTQYF. In DNA form, the CDR3 reads TGTGCCAGTAGCCCGGGACTAGCGGGAGTCACGGCCGTCACAGATACGCAGTATTTT.

The V call is TRBV5-6, the J call TRBJ2-1; TRBD1 agrees at 9 bases. Trimming removed 4 bases from V and 6 bases from J; junction bases left unmatched: 8. The CDR3 length is 15 residues. CDR1 is SGHDT and CDR2 is YYEEEE in the germline V gene. CDR3 coding DNA: TGTGCCAGCAGCGGGGGGACAGGGTTCTCCAATGAGCAGTTCTTC. This gives the protein CASSGGTGFSNEQFF. The whole variable domain, remainder taken from reference TRBV5-6 and TRBJ2-1, is DAGVTQSPTHLIKTRGQQVTLRCSPKSGHDTVSWYQQALGQGPQFIFQYYEEEERQRGNFPDRFSGHQFPNYSSELNVNALLLGDSALYLCASSGGTGFSNEQFFGPGTRLTVL.

This clone was seen a single time. The CDR3 loop reads CASSLLGAYSFF. The CDR3 DNA sequence: TGTGCCAGCAGCTTGTTAGGGGCGTATTCTTTCTTC. The chain joins TRBV5-6 to TRBJ2-1; possibly TRBD1 for D (5 bases). The CDR3 has 12 residues. The V gene's germline CDR1 is SGHDT and CDR2 YYEEEE. V was cut by 1 base and J by 16 bases, with 15 bases left in between.

This clone was counted only a few times. The CDR3 reads CAISVGSSGANVLTF. The CDR3 DNA follows: TGTGCCATCAGTGTGGGGAGCTCTGGGGCCAACGTCCTGACTTTC. This rearrangement joins TRBV10-3 to TRBJ2-6, with D possibly being TRBD2 (5 bases). This CDR3 is built from 15 residues. Looked up from germline, CDR1 is ENHRY and CDR2 is SYGVKD. V was shortened by 4 bases and J by 0 bases, with 7 bases between the two germline ends.